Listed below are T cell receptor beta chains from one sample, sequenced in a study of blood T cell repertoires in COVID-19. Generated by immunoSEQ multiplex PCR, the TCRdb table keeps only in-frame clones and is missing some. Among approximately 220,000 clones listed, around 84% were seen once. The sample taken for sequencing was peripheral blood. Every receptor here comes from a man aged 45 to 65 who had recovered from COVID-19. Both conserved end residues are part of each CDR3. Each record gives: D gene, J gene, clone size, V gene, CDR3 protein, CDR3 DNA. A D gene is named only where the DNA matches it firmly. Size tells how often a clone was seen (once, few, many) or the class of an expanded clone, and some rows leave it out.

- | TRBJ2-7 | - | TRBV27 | CASSVDRPRSYEQYF | TGTGCCAGCAGTGTCGACAGACCGAGGTCCTACGAGCAGTACTTC
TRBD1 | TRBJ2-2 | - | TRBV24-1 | CATTDGTAANTGELFF | TGTGCCACCACAGATGGGACAGCCGCGAACACCGGGGAGCTGTTTTTT
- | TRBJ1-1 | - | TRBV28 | CASSLPRVATEAFF | TGTGCCAGCAGTTTGCCACGGGTGGCCACTGAAGCTTTCTTT
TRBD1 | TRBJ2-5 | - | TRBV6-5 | CASRTGGSAGETQYF | TGTGCCAGCAGGACAGGGGGGTCGGCCGGGGAGACCCAGTACTTC
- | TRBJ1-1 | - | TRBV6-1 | CASSEAGGWYRPGYTEAFF | TGTGCCAGCAGTGAAGCAGGGGGTTGGTACCGACCGGGGTACACTGAAGCTTTCTTT
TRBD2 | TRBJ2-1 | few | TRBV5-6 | CASSHWTSGRTYNEQFF | TGTGCCAGCAGCCACTGGACTAGCGGGAGGACCTACAATGAGCAGTTCTTC
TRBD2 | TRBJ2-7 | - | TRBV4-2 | CASSQLLAGGYEQYF | TGTGCCAGCAGCCAACTGCTAGCGGGAGGCTACGAGCAGTACTTC
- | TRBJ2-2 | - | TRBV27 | CASSTLTSSFTGELFF | TGTGCCAGCAGCACTCTGACTAGTTCATTCACCGGGGAGCTGTTTTTT
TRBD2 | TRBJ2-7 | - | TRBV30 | CAWSVLGTRSAEQYF | TGTGCCTGGAGTGTATTGGGGACTAGGAGTGCGGAGCAGTACTTC
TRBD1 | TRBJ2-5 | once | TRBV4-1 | CASSQTTGGQETQYF | TGCGCCAGCAGCCAAACCACAGGGGGCCAAGAGACCCAGTACTTC
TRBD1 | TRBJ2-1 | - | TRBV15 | CATSREGQGVYNEQFF | TGTGCCACCAGCAGAGAGGGACAGGGGGTCTACAATGAGCAGTTCTTC
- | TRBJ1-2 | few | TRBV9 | CASSGQGYTF | TGTGCCAGCAGCGGACAGGGCTACACCTTC
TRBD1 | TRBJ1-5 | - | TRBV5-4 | CASSLQGAGQPQHF | TGTGCCAGCAGCTTACAGGGGGCGGGCCAGCCCCAGCATTTT
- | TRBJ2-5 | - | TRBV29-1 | CSVEDMRLQETQYF | TGCAGCGTTGAAGATATGAGACTACAAGAGACCCAGTACTTC
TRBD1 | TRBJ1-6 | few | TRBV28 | CASSFGDRLYNSPLHF | TGTGCCAGCAGTTTTGGGGACAGGCTCTATAATTCACCCCTCCACTTT
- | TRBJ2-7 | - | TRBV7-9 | CASSSLLSYRERGEQYF | TGTGCCAGCAGCTCCCTCCTATCTTACCGAGAGCGAGGCGAGCAGTACTTC
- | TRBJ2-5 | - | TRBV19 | CASSRTRVGAGETQYF | TGTGCCAGTAGTCGTACCAGGGTGGGGGCAGGCGAGACCCAGTACTTC
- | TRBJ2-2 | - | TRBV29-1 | CSVQRALAAGELFF | TGCAGCGTTCAACGCGCACTGGCGGCCGGGGAGCTGTTTTTT
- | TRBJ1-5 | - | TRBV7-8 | CASSLGVRINQPQHF | TGTGCCAGCAGCTTAGGGGTGAGGATCAATCAGCCCCAGCATTTT
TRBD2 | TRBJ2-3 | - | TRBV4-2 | CASSFRGSGRDADTQYF | TGTGCCAGCAGCTTCCGGGGTAGCGGGAGGGATGCAGATACGCAGTATTTT
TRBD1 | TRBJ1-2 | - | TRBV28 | CASSTGANYGYTF | TGTGCCAGCAGTACAGGGGCTAACTATGGCTACACCTTC
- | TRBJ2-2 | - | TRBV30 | CAWSVNSRAGELFF | TGTGCCTGGAGTGTAAATTCCAGGGCCGGGGAGCTGTTTTTT
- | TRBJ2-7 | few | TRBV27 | CASSPGLTYEQYF | TGTGCCAGCAGTCCGGGACTTACCTACGAGCAGTACTTC
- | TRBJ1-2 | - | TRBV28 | CASSRGPRGYTF | TGTGCCAGCAGCAGGGGTCCTAGGGGCTACACCTTC
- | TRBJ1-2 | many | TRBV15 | CATSSRRDWDYGYTF | TGTGCCACCAGCAGTAGGCGGGACTGGGACTATGGCTACACCTTC
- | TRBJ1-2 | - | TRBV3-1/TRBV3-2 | CASSQSSGVGYTF | TGTGCCAGCAGCCAATCCTCGGGGGTAGGCTACACCTTC
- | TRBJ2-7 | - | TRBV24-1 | CATSDPAYGDEQYF | TGTGCCACCAGTGACCCCGCTTACGGTGACGAGCAGTACTTC
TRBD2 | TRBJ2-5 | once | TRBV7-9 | CASSQSQLAGGPEETQYF | TGTGCCAGCAGCCAAAGTCAACTAGCGGGAGGGCCGGAAGAGACCCAGTACTTC
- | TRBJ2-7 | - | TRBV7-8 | CASSLVGGNYEQYF | TGTGCCAGCAGCTTAGTTGGCGGGAATTACGAGCAGTACTTC
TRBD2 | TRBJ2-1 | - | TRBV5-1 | CASSSLAGGNEQFF | TGCGCCAGCAGCTCACTAGCGGGAGGCAATGAGCAGTTCTTC
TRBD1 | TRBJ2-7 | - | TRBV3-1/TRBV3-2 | CASSQGTGTYEQYF | TGTGCCAGCAGCCAAGGGACAGGGACCTACGAGCAGTACTTC
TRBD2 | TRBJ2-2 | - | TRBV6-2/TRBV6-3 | CASSYRWRLAGPGELFF | TGTGCCAGCAGTTACAGATGGAGACTAGCCGGTCCCGGGGAGCTGTTTTTT
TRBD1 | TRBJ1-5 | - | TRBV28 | CASSLPGGTNFQPQHF | TGTGCCAGCAGTTTACCAGGGGGCACGAATTTTCAGCCCCAGCATTTT
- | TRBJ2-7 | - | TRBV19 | CATSGRLSYEQYF | TGTGCCACTTCGGGAAGGCTCTCCTACGAGCAGTACTTC
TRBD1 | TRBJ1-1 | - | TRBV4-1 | CASSQAPTGAGPEAFF | TGCGCCAGCAGCCAAGCTCCGACAGGGGCTGGGCCTGAAGCTTTCTTT
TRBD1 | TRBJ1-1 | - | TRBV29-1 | CSVFNPRGPYTEAFF | TGCAGCGTTTTTAACCCCAGGGGGCCATACACTGAAGCTTTCTTT
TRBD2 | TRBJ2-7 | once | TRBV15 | CATSRGTSGSYEQYF | TGTGCCACCAGCAGAGGAACTAGCGGTTCCTACGAGCAGTACTTC
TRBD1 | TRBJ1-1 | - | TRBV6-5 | CASSRQGGTEAFF | TGTGCCAGCAGTAGACAGGGAGGCACTGAAGCTTTCTTT
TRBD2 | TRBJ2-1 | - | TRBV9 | CASSVAGGTSGGNNEQFF | TGTGCCAGCAGCGTAGCCGGAGGGACTAGCGGGGGGAACAATGAGCAGTTCTTC
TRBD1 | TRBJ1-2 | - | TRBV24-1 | CATSDSGTGGYGYTF | TGTGCCACCAGTGATTCAGGGACAGGAGGCTATGGCTACACCTTC
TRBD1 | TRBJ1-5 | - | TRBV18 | CASSRTGGAQPQHF | TGTGCCAGCTCACGGACAGGGGGGGCGCAGCCCCAGCATTTT
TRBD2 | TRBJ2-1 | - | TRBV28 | CASRSGTSGYNEQFF | TGTGCCAGCAGATCCGGGACTAGCGGGTACAATGAGCAGTTCTTC
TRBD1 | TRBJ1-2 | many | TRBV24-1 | CATIPGQTLYGYTF | TGTGCCACCATCCCGGGACAGACTCTTTATGGCTACACCTTC
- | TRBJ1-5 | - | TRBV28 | CASSDNIQVGNQPQHF | TGTGCCAGCAGTGACAACATCCAGGTAGGCAATCAGCCCCAGCATTTT
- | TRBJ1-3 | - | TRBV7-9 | CASSFGGEGNTIYF | TGTGCCAGCAGCTTTGGGGGGGAAGGAAACACCATATATTTT
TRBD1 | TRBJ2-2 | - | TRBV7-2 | CASSLEPGQGRSSGELFF | TGTGCCAGCAGCTTAGAGCCCGGACAGGGGAGGAGTTCCGGGGAGCTGTTTTTT
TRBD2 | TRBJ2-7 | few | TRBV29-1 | CSVLGLAGQNSYEQYF | TGCAGCGTTCTCGGACTAGCGGGACAAAACTCCTACGAGCAGTACTTC
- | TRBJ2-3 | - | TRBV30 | CAWKPVASTDTQYF | TGTGCCTGGAAGCCTGTTGCTAGCACAGATACGCAGTATTTT
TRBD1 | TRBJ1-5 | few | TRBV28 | CASRHRGGFSNQPQHF | TGTGCCAGCAGGCACAGGGGGGGTTTTAGCAATCAGCCCCAGCATTTT
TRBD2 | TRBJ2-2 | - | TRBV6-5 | CASSRGGVGTGELFF | TGTGCCAGCAGCCGGGGGGGAGTGGGCACCGGGGAGCTGTTTTTT
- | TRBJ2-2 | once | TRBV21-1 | CASSTGGGTRRMMFF | TGTGCCAGCAGCACCGGGGGAGGGACTAGACGAATGATGTTTTTT
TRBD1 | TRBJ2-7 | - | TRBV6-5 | CASRPGTGEQYF | TGTGCCAGCAGACCCGGGACAGGGGAACAGTACTTC
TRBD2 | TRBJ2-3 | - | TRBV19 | CASRRTSGGTDTQYF | TGTGCCAGTAGACGGACTAGCGGGGGCACAGATACGCAGTATTTT
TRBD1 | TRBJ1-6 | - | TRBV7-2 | CASTLGQYNSPLHF | TGTGCCAGCACCCTGGGACAGTATAATTCACCCCTCCACTTT
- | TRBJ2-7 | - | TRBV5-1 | CASSLGRQPLSYEQYF | TGCGCCAGCAGCTTGGGGCGACAGCCCCTCTCCTACGAGCAGTACTTC
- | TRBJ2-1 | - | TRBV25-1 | CASIGRLANNEQFF | TGTGCCAGCATCGGAAGATTAGCCAACAATGAGCAGTTCTTC
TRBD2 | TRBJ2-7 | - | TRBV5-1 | CASSTGTSVLEQYF | TGCGCCAGCAGCACCGGGACTAGCGTCCTCGAGCAGTACTTC